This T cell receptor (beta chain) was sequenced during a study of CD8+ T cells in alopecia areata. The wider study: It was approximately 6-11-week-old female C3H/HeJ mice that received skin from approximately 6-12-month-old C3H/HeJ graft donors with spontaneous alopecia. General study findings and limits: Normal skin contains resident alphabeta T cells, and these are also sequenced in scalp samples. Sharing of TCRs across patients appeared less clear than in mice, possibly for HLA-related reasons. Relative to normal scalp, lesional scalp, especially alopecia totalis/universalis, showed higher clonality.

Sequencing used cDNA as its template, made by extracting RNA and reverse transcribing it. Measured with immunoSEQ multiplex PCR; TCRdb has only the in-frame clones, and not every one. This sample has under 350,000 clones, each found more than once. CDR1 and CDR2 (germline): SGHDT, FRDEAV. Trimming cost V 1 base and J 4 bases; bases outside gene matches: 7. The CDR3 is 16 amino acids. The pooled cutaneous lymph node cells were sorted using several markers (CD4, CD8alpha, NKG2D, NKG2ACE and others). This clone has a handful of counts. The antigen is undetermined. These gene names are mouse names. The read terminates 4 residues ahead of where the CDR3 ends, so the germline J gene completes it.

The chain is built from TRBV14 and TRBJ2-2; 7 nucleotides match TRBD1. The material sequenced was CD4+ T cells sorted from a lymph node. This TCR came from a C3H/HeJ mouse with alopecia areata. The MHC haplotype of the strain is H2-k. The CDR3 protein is CASSFQQGRGTGQLYF. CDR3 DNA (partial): TGTGCCAGCAGTTTCCAACAGGGGAGGGGCACCGGG.